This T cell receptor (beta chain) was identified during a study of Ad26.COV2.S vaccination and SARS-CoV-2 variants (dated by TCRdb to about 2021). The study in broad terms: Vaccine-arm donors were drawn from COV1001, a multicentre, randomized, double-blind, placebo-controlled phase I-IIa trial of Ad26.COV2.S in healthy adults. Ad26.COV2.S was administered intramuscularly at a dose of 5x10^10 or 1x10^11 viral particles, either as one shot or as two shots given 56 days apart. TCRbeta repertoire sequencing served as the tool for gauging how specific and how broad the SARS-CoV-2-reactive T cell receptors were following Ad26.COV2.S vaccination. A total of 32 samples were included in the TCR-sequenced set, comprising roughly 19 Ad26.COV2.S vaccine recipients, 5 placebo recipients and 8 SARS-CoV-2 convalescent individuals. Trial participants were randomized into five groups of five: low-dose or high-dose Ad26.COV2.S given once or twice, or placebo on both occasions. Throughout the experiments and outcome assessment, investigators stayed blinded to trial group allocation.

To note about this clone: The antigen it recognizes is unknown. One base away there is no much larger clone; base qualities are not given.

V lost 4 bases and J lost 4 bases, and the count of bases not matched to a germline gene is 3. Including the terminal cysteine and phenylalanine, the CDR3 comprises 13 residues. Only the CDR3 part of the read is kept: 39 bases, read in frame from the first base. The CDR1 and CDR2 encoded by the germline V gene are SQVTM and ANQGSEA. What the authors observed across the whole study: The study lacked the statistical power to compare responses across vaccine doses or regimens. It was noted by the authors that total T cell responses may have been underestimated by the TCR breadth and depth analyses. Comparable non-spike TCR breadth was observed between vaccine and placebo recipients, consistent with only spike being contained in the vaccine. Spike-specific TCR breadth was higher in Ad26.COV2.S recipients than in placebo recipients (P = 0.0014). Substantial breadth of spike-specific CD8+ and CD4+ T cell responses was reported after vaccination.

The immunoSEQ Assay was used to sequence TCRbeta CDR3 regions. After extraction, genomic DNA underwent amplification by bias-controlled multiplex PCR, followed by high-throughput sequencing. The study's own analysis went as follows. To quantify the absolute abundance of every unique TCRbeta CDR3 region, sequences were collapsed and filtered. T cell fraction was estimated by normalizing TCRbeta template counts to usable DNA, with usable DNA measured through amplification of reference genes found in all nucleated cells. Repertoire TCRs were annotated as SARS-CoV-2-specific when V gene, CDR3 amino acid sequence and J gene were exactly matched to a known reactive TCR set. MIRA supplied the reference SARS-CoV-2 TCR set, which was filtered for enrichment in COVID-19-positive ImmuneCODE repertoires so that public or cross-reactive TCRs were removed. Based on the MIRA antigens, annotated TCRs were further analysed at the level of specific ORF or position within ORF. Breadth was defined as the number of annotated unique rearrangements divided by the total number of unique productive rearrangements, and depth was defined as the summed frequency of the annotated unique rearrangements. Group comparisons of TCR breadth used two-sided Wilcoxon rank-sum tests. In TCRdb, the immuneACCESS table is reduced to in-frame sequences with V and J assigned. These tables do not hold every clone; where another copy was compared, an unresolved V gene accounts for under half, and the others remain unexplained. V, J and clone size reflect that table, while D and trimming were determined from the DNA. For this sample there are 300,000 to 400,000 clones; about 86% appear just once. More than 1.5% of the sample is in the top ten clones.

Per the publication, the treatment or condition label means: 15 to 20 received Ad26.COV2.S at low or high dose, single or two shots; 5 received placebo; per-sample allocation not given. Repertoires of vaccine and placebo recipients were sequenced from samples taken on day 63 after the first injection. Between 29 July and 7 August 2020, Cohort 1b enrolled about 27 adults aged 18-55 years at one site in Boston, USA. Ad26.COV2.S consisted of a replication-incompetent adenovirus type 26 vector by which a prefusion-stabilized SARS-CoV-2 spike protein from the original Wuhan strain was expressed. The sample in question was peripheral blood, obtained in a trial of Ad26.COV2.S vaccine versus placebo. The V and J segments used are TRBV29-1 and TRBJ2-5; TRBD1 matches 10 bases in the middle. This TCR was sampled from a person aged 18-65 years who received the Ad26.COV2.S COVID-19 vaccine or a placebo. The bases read TGCAGCGTTGGACAGGGGGCGGGAGAGACCCAGTACTTC. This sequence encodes CSVGQGAGETQYF. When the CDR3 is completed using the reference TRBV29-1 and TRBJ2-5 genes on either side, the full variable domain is SAVISQKPSRDICQRGTSLTIQCQVDSQVTMMFWYRQQPGQSLTLIATANQGSEATYESGFVIDKFPISRPNLTFSTLTVSNMSPEDSSIYLCSVGQGAGETQYFGPGTRLLVL.